This TCR beta chain was identified in a study of breast tumors, draining lymph nodes, adjacent tissues. TCRdb itself ran the multiplex PCR reads through MiXCR, one entry per CDR3 protein. Among 200,000 or so distinct CDR3 sequences, approximately 33% were seen once, and the ten largest hold 4% to 4.5%. Breast cancer patients provided tissue from their axillary draining lymph nodes. The CDR3 sequence is 13 residues long. Per the germline V gene, CDR1 is LNHDA and CDR2 is SQIVND (reference sequence). Trimming stripped 5 bases from V and 5 bases from J, with 12 bases between. Findings of the study overall: Tumor and nontumor repertoires were significantly more similar in luminal-like than in basal-like breast cancer. Compared with lymph nodes, tumors were less diverse; compared with nontumor tissue, more.

On this clonotype itself: Its matching antigen is unknown.

Sample: axillary lymph node tissue. The rearrangement links TRBV19 to TRBJ2-5, with D maybe TRBD1 (5 bases). The sequence derives from a female donor with breast cancer. Some clones in this sample may be carry-over from other donors' samples. The DNA for the CDR3 is TGTGCCAGTAGTCCGTGGGGCAGGGAGACCCAGTACTTC. As protein: CASSPWGRETQYF.